The 24 T cell receptor beta chains given below trace back to one sample, sequenced in a study of cytomegalovirus exposure and HLA in healthy donors listed by TCRdb under 2017. Libraries came from the immunoSEQ multiplex PCR assay. The multiplex PCR relied on a mix of 60 forward primers for TCR Vbeta segments and 13 reverse primers for TCR Jbeta segments. The table comes from immuneACCESS by way of TCRdb, which keeps in-frame sequences with V and J called. Part of the clones is missing from these tables; in studies checked, under half for an unresolved V gene and the rest for unknown reasons. Within this sample are around 140,000 clones, with around 77% of them counted one time only. The ten top clones hold under 5% of the sample. Material for sequencing was PBMCs. These receptors all stem from a male donor in good health and CMV-seropositive.

The CDR3 loop reads CAISAASGGPDTQYF. As DNA, the CDR3 is TGTGCCATCAGTGCGGCTAGCGGGGGGCCAGATACGCAGTATTTT. V gene TRBV10-3 combines with J gene TRBJ2-3; 11 bases map to TRBD2. In germline, CDR1 is ENHRY, CDR2 SYGVKD. This CDR3 has 15 residues. Losses at the gene ends were 4 bases for V and 4 bases for J; bases not matched to a gene: 4.

The chain has TRBV29-1 and TRBJ2-3, with 10 bases that match TRBD1. Germline CDR1 and CDR2: SQVTM and ANQGSEA. With 6 bases clipped from V and 2 bases from J, the junction kept 5 bases outside the gene matches. The CDR3 runs to 14 residues. This CDR3 reads CSVSGQGVTDTQYF. CDR3 nucleotides: TGCAGCGTCTCTGGACAGGGGGTCACAGATACGCAGTATTTT.

The rearrangement uses TRBV5-1 and TRBJ2-1; TRBD2 is a possible D gene (7 bases). The V and J ends lost 4 bases and 10 bases respectively, with 15 bases between them. CDR1 is SGHRS and CDR2 is YFSETQ in the germline V gene. The CDR3 covers 13 residues. This CDR3 reads CASSREDSIEQFF. DNA of the CDR3: TGCGCCAGCAGCCGGGAGGACAGTATCGAGCAGTTCTTC. The full variable domain, with the rest looked up from reference TRBV5-1 and TRBJ2-1, is KAGVTQTPRYLIKTRGQQVTLSCSPISGHRSVSWYQQTPGQGLQFLFEYFSETQRNKGNFPGRFSGRQFSNSRSEMNVSTLELGDSALYLCASSREDSIEQFFGPGTRLTVL.

This clone has only a few counts. The chain has TRBV7-8 and TRBJ2-3; D is perhaps TRBD2 (6 bases). The CDR3 is made up of 16 amino acids. V shed 3 bases and J shed 2 bases, with 15 bases lying between them. CDR1 is SGHVS and CDR2 is FQNEAQ in the germline V gene. CDR3 DNA: TGTGCCAGCAGCTTCGGACTATCCCGAGTCACAGATACGCAGTATTTT. It specifies CASSFGLSRVTDTQYF.

The CDR3 is CASSLASSNYNEQFF. In DNA form, the CDR3 reads TGTGCCAGCAGCCTCGCTAGCTCCAATTACAATGAGCAGTTCTTC. The genes are TRBV9 and TRBJ2-1; weak D call: TRBD2 (5 bases). The ends were cut back, 4 bases at V and 4 bases at J, with 15 bases in the middle. The V gene's germline CDR1 is SGDLS and CDR2 YYNGEE. The CDR3 has 15 amino acids.

The chain combines TRBV9 with TRBJ2-7; TRBD1 matches 8 bases. The CDR3 length is 15 residues. The J segment lost 7 bases and the V segment lost 4 bases, leaving 13 bases of the junction unmatched. CDR1 is SGDLS and CDR2 is YYNGEE in the germline V gene. The DNA of the CDR3 is TGTGCCAGCAGCCCCCGGACAGGGATCTCTGGGGAGCAGTACTTC. Protein product: CASSPRTGISGEQYF.

The chain couples TRBV19 to TRBJ2-7; 11 nucleotides match TRBD1. V shed 4 bases and J 3 bases; nucleotides not matched to a gene: 5. The germline V gene has CDR1 LNHDA and CDR2 SQIVND (reference sequence). This CDR3 spans 15 amino acids. As DNA, the CDR3 is TGTGCCAGTAGTACCGGGGACAGGGGGTACTACGAGCAGTACTTC. Translating gives CASSTGDRGYYEQYF.

This clone was counted a few times. The chain recombines TRBV19 with TRBJ1-5; tentative D call: TRBD1 (6 bases). The CDR3 contains 15 residues. The V gene lost 5 bases and the J gene lost 2 bases, with 13 bases spanning the gap. CDR1 LNHDA and CDR2 SQIVND come from the germline V gene (reference sequence). The CDR3 DNA follows: TGTGCCAGTAGTTCACTGGACAGAGGCAATCAGCCCCAGCATTTT. The encoded protein is CASSSLDRGNQPQHF.

This clone was recorded once. The V gene is TRBV7-9, the J gene TRBJ2-2, with D possibly matching TRBD1 (6 bases). Per germline, CDR1 SEHNR and CDR2 FQNEAQ (reference sequence). The CDR3 spans 16 residues. V was pared by 0 bases and J by 4 bases, with 12 bases between. The CDR3 sequence is CASSLALGATTGELFF. CDR3 bases: TGTGCCAGCAGCTTAGCTTTGGGGGCGACCACCGGGGAGCTGTTTTTT.

The chain combines TRBV6-5 with TRBJ1-1; 8 nucleotides match TRBD1. The germline gives CDR1 MNHEY, CDR2 SVGAGI. The CDR3 runs to 14 residues. With 2 bases clipped from V and 6 bases from J, the junction kept 5 bases outside the gene matches. The DNA of the CDR3 is TGTGCCAGCAGTTACGAACAGGGGGTCCCTGAAGCTTTCTTT. The encoded protein is CASSYEQGVPEAFF.

The chain carries TRBV6-6 and TRBJ2-5; 7 positions match TRBD2. CDR1 MNHNY and CDR2 SVGAGI come from the germline V gene (reference sequence). Losses at the gene ends were 2 bases for V and 5 bases for J; bases not matched to a gene: 8. The CDR3 has 15 amino acids. In DNA form, the CDR3 reads TGTGCCAGCAGTTACGCAGCTAGCGGACACGAGACCCAGTACTTC. Translated, it gives CASSYAASGHETQYF.

V usage is TRBV28 and J usage is TRBJ1-3; D not certain. The CDR3 covers 16 residues. Germline values: CDR1 MDHEN, CDR2 SYDVKM. Trimming pared 2 bases from V and 2 bases from J, leaving 13 bases between. The DNA for the CDR3 is TGTGCCAGCAGTTTAACGCCCGGGAGGACTGGAAACACCATATATTTT. Amino acids: CASSLTPGRTGNTIYF.

This chain connects TRBV6-1 to TRBJ2-7; weak D call: TRBD2 (6 bases). The CDR3 is made up of 13 amino acids. Trimming removed 8 bases at V and 0 bases at J, with 11 bases between. The germline CDR1 and CDR2 sequences are MNHNS and SASEGT. The CDR3 loop reads CASQLGGSYEQYF. CDR3 nucleotide sequence: TGTGCCAGCCAGCTGGGGGGCTCCTACGAGCAGTACTTC.

The chain combines TRBV7-9 with TRBJ2-1; D is uncertain. The germline V gene encodes CDR1 SEHNR and CDR2 FQNEAQ (reference sequence). Trimming took 1 base from V and 7 from J, leaving 2 bases between them. CDR3 size: 11 residues. CDR3 region: CASSLVNEQFF. In DNA form, the CDR3 reads TGTGCCAGCAGCTTAGTAAATGAGCAGTTCTTC.

This clone was seen more than once but under ten times. V and J are TRBV2 and TRBJ1-1, with D unclear. The V gene lost 2 bases and the J gene lost 1 base, with 8 bases spanning the gap. Germline CDR1 SNHLY, CDR2 FYNNEI. The CDR3 is 14 amino acids. CDR3 DNA: TGTGCCAGCAGTGAAACTGATGAGAACACTGAAGCTTTCTTT. It is translated as CASSETDENTEAFF.

The chain's CDR3 is CASSIGRLSGNTIYF. Written as DNA, the CDR3 is TGTGCCAGTAGTATTGGCAGGCTATCTGGAAACACCATATATTTT. This sequence joins TRBV19 and TRBJ1-3; D is unresolved. This CDR3 has 15 amino acids. The V and J ends lost 3 bases and 1 base respectively, with 10 bases between them. Germline V lookup: CDR1 LNHDA, CDR2 SQIVND (reference sequence). The variable domain in full, completed from reference TRBV19 and TRBJ1-3, reads DGGITQSPKYLFRKEGQNVTLSCEQNLNHDAMYWYRQDPGQGLRLIYYSQIVNDFQKGDIAEGYSVSREKKESFPLTVTSAQKNPTAFYLCASSIGRLSGNTIYFGEGSWLTVV.

J is TRBJ1-5 and V is TRBV7-8, with 7 bases lining up with TRBD1. Per germline, CDR1 SGHVS and CDR2 FQNEAQ. The CDR3 extends over 17 amino acids. J lost 2 bases, V lost 3 bases, and 10 bases had no gene match. The CDR3: CASSFLDRAGGNQPQHF. Written as DNA, the CDR3 is TGTGCCAGCAGCTTCCTTGACAGGGCTGGGGGCAATCAGCCCCAGCATTTT.

The genes are TRBV2 and TRBJ1-5; the D is unclear. Trimming pared 7 bases from V and 7 bases from J, leaving 14 bases between. Looked up from germline, CDR1 is SNHLY and CDR2 is FYNNEI. This CDR3 has 13 residues. The CDR3 loop is CASNSAAEQPQHF. In DNA, the CDR3 is TGTGCCAGCAATAGCGCCGCGGAACAGCCCCAGCATTTT.

The V and J genes are TRBV7-9 and TRBJ1-2; 9 bases align to TRBD1. V was clipped by 1 base and J by 7 bases; unmatched bases: 13. Germline V gives CDR1 SEHNR, CDR2 FQNEAQ (reference sequence). This CDR3 has 17 amino acids. The CDR3 reads CASSLVHPGQGFSGYTF. CDR3 in DNA: TGTGCCAGCAGCTTAGTACATCCAGGACAGGGGTTCTCTGGCTACACCTTC. Full variable domain (outside the CDR3, taken from reference TRBV7-9 and TRBJ1-2): DTGVSQNPRHKITKRGQNVTFRCDPISEHNRLYWYRQTLGQGPEFLTYFQNEAQLEKSRLLSDRFSAERPKGSFSTLEIQRTEQGDSAMYLCASSLVHPGQGFSGYTFGSGTRLTVV.

This chain uses TRBV5-1 with TRBJ1-1, with 11 bases identical to TRBD1. Germline V gene lookup returns CDR1 SGHRS and CDR2 YFSETQ. The junction had 8 bases not matched to a gene; V was cut back by 4 bases and J by 6 bases. The CDR3 consists of 15 residues. For the CDR3, the DNA is TGCGCCAGCAGCAACCGGACAGGGGGCCCGGCTGAAGCTTTCTTT. Translating it yields CASSNRTGGPAEAFF.

The chain couples TRBV2 to TRBJ2-5; D gene ambiguous. The V and J ends lost 3 bases and 5 bases respectively, with 7 bases between them. The germline V gene encodes CDR1 SNHLY and CDR2 FYNNEI. The CDR3 totals 12 residues. Here the CDR3 reads CASSDSVETQYF. DNA of the CDR3: TGTGCCAGCAGTGATTCGGTGGAGACCCAGTACTTC.

The gene calls are TRBV5-1 and TRBJ2-1, with 10 bases aligning to TRBD2. Trimming removed 4 bases from V and 5 bases from J; junction bases left unmatched: 6. There are 15 residues in the CDR3. CDR1 and CDR2 from the germline V gene are SGHRS and YFSETQ. The chain's CDR3 is CASSAVLAGDNEQFF. CDR3 in DNA: TGCGCCAGCAGCGCCGTCCTAGCGGGAGACAATGAGCAGTTCTTC.

This chain links TRBV2 with TRBJ2-5; 7 bases agree with TRBD1. Germline assignment: CDR1 SNHLY and CDR2 FYNNEI. The CDR3 length is 15 residues. The V segment lost 5 bases and the J segment 2 bases; nucleotides outside the gene matches: 8. CDR3 amino acids: CASSTDRDPQETQYF. The CDR3 nucleotides are TGTGCCAGCAGTACTGACAGGGATCCACAAGAGACCCAGTACTTC.

CDR3 residues: CASSLSGRGTNTIYF. The CDR3 DNA sequence: TGTGCCAGCAGCTTGAGTGGAAGGGGCACGAACACCATATATTTT. The chain has TRBV5-4 and TRBJ1-3, with D perhaps matching TRBD1 (5 bases). V shed 1 base and J shed 7 bases, with 15 bases lying between them. This CDR3 has 15 residues. CDR1 and CDR2 (germline): SGHNT, YYREEE (reference sequence).